Listed below are T cell receptor beta chains from one sample, sequenced in a study of graft-versus-host responses after intestinal transplantation. Their target antigens are unknown. Sequencing was performed with immunoSEQ multiplex PCR; in TCRdb, only in-frame clones are kept and a portion is missing. Of 100,000 to 110,000 clones listed, roughly 87% are singletons. The sample consisted of unstimulated CD4+ T cells sorted from spleen or lymph node cells, taken before transplant. Receptors were obtained from a human donor who was the organ donor for an intestinal transplant. CDR3s include the opening cysteine and the closing phenylalanine or tryptophan. Each record gives: V gene, CDR3 protein.

TRBV4-1 | CASSLSAGISYNEQFF
TRBV5-1 | CASSLYQGGALTTEAFF
TRBV18 | CASSPQGDYGYTF
TRBV28 | CASRPGGGYGYTF
TRBV28 | CASSFQAGGLGTDTQYF
TRBV18 | CASSPPPGRYEQYF
TRBV4-2 | CASSQDGYGYTF
TRBV4-2 | CASSQDHVEGNQPQHF
TRBV6-1 | CASIAVTNTEAFF
TRBV5-6 | CASSWGGGAGGQPQHF
TRBV5-4 | CASSPGGRITGELFF
TRBV18 | CASSPPPKGTRNTEAFF
TRBV4-1 | CASHAGDRGTDTQYF
TRBV14 | CASSQGGTGDTQYF
TRBV15 | CATSRGGRGYEQYF
TRBV19 | CASSILAGDNEQYF
TRBV30 | CALERGPGQQFF
TRBV19 | CASSIPGQGRNYGYTF
TRBV29-1 | CSAGTGYHNEQFF
TRBV7-8 | CASSFVRGGYTF
TRBV5-1 | CASSLRWEVGTEAFF
TRBV30 | CAWSVLKGTGELFF
TRBV10-3 | CAISEGYGSTDTQYF
TRBV10-3 | CAISESGGNQPQHF
TRBV19 | CASTSDRVLHQPQHF
TRBV28 | CASSLKHTIYF
TRBV30 | CAWSTTGVVQPQHF
TRBV29-1 | CSVGTSGGGNIQYF
TRBV28 | CASSSLQGMLSYEQYF
TRBV27 | CASRPLRGLNSPLHF
TRBV7-2 | CASSLVAGLSFGANVLTF
TRBV5-1 | CASLSSYNEQFF
TRBV4-1 | CASSPPSTDTQYF
TRBV7-3 | CASSLDGRYGYTF
TRBV4-1 | CASSQRLSNLQGASDTQYF
TRBV14 | CASSQGGSGGIFTDTQYF
TRBV28 | CAVMIAGTGELFF
TRBV6-1 | CASSDRGGPSYNEQFF
TRBV30 | CAWSGRGAMALEQYF
TRBV6-5 | CASSYSRQGRNEKLFF
TRBV6-5 | CATRQGLYGYTF
TRBV28 | CASSFMSGASQPQHF
TRBV6-5 | CASSSRGLSHEQYF
TRBV6-1 | CASSERGRVYGYTF
TRBV19 | CASNLRDRDNEQFF
TRBV27 | CASSFGAGSSDTQYF
TRBV5-4 | CASSSGAGFRASTDTQYF
TRBV11-2 | CASSLGRDRYGYTF
TRBV2 | CASLGRALNEKLFF
TRBV6-5 | CASRATAINSPLHF
TRBV10-2 | CASTSTSGGSYEQYF
TRBV28 | CASQPGTLPNYGYTF
TRBV18 | CASSRTGYEGETQYF
TRBV11-3 | CASSLGTGTIAGELFF
TRBV5-4 | CASSLGGQGLNYGYTF
TRBV4-2 | CASSLNRDNSPLHF
TRBV27 | CASTRWPEGPSYGYTF
TRBV5-1 | CASSLTDRPYYEQYF
TRBV10-3 | CAIRRGEGLSYYYGYTF
TRBV28 | CASSFAAGVKVETQYF